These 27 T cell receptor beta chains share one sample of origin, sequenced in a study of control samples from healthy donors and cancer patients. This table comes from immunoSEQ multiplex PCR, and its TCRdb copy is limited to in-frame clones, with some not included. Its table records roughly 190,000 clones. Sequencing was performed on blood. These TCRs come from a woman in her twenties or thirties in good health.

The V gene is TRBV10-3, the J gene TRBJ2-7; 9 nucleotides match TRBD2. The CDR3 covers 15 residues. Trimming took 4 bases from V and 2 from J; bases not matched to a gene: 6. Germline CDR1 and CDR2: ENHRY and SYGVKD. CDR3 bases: TGTGCCATCAGTGCCAGCGGGGGGACCACCTACGAGCAGTACTTC. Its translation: CAISASGGTTYEQYF.

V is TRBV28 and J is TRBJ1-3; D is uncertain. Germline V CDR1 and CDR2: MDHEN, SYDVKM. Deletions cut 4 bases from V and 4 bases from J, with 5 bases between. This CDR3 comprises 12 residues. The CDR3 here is CASSSQGNTIYF. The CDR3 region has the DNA TGTGCCAGCAGTTCACAGGGAAACACCATATATTTT.

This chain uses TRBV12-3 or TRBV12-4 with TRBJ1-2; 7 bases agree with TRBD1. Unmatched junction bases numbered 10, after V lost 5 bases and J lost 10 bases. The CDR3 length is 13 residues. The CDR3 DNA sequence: TGTGCCAGCAGTCCGACAGGGTATGTTGTCTACACCTTC. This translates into CASSPTGYVVYTF.

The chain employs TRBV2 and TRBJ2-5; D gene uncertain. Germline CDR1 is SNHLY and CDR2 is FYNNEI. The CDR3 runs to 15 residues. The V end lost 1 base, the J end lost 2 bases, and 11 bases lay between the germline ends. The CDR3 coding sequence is TGTGCCAGCAGTGAAGTGTTAGGCAGACAAGAGACCCAGTACTTC. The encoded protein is CASSEVLGRQETQYF.

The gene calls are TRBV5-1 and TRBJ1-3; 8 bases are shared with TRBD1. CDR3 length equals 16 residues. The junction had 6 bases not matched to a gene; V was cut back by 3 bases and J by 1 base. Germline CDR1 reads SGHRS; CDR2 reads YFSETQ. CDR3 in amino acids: CASSSTGGWSGNTIYF. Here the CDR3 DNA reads TGCGCCAGCAGCTCCACAGGGGGATGGTCTGGAAACACCATATATTTT.

For the CDR3, the DNA is TGTGCCAGCAGCCAAGTGAGGGGGCAGGGGAACACTGAAGCTTTCTTT. It translates to CASSQVRGQGNTEAFF. The V gene is TRBV3-1 (or the pseudogene TRBV3-2), the J gene TRBJ1-1, with 7 bases that match TRBD1. V shed 1 base, J shed 1 base, and the junction held 6 bases outside the gene matches. This CDR3 region has 16 residues. Germline assignment: CDR1 LGHDT and CDR2 YNNKEL (reference sequence).

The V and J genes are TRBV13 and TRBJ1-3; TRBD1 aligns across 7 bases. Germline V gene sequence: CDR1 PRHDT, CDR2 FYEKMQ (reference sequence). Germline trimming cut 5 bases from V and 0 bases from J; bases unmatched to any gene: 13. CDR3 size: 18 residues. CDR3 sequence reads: CASSGRQGAFSSGNTIYF. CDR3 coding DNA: TGTGCCAGCAGCGGAAGACAGGGCGCCTTTTCCTCTGGAAACACCATATATTTT.

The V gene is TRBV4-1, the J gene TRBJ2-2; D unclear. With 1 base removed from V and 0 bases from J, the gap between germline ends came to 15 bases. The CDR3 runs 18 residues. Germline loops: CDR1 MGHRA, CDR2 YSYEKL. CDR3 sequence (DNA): TGCGCCAGCAGCCAAGTGGTTTTGGGTTTTTCGAACACCGGGGAGCTGTTTTTT. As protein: CASSQVVLGFSNTGELFF.

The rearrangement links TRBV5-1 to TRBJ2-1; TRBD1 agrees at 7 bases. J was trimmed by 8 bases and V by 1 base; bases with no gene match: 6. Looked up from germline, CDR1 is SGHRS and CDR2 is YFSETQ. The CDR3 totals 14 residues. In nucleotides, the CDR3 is TGCGCCAGCAGCTTGCCAGGGGGAAGCGATGAGCAGTTCTTC. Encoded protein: CASSLPGGSDEQFF.

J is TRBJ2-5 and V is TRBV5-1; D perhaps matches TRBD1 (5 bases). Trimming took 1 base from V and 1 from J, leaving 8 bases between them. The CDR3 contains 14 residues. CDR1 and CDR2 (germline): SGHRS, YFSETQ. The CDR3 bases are TGCGCCAGCAGCTTGAAAGGGGCCCAAGAGACCCAGTACTTC. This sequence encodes CASSLKGAQETQYF.

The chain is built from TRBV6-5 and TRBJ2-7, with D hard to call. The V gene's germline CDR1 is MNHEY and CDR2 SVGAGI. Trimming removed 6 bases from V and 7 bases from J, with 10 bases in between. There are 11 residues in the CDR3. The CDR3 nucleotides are TGTGCCAGCAGCTATTACGGGGAGCAGTACTTC. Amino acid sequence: CASSYYGEQYF.

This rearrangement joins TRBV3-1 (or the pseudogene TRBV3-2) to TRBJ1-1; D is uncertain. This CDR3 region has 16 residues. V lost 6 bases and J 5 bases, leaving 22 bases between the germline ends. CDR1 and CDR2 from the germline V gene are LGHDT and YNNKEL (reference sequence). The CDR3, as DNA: TGTGCCAGCAGGTCTAGTAGTTGGAGGGTGGAAACTGAAGCTTTCTTT. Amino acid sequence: CASRSSSWRVETEAFF.

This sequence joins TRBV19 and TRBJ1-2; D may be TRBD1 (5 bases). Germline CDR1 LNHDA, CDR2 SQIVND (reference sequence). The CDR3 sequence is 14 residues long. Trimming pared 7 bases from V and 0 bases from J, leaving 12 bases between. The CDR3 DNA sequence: TGTGCCAGTACCTACGGGACCCCTAACTATGGCTACACCTTC. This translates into CASTYGTPNYGYTF.

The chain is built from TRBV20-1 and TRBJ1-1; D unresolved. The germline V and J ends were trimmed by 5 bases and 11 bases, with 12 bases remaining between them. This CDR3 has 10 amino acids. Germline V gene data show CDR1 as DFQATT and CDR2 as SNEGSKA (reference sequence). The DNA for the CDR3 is TGCAGTGCTGTTATGCTCGGGGCTTTCTTT. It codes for CSAVMLGAFF.

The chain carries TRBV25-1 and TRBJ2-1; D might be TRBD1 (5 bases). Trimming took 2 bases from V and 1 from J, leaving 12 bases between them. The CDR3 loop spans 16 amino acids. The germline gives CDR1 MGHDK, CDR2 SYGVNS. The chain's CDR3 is CASSEGRVPSYNEQFF. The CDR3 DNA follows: TGTGCCAGCAGTGAAGGCAGGGTACCTTCCTACAATGAGCAGTTCTTC.

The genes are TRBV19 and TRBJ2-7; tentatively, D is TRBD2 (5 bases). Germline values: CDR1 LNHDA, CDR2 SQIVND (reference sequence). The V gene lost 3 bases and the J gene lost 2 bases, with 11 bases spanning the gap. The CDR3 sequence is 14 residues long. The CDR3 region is CASSMFGVAYEQYF. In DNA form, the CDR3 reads TGTGCCAGTAGTATGTTCGGGGTGGCCTACGAGCAGTACTTC.

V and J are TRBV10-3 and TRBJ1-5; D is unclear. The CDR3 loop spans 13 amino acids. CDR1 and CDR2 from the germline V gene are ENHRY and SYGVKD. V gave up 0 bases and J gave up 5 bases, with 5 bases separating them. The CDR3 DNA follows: TGTGCCATCAGTGAGTCGGAGGATCAGCCCCAGCATTTT. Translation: CAISESEDQPQHF.

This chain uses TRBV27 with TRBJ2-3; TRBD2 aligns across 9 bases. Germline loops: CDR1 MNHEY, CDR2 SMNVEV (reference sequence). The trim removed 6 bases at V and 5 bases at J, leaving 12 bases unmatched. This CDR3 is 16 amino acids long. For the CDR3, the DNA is TGTGCCAGCAGCTATAGCGGGGGCGCCTCGGTAGATACGCAGTATTTT. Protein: CASSYSGGASVDTQYF.

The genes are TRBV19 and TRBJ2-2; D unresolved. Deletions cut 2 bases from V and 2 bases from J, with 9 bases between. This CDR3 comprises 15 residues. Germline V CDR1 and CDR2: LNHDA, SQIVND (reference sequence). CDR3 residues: CASSIQTINTGELFF. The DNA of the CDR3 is TGTGCCAGTAGTATACAGACAATAAACACCGGGGAGCTGTTTTTT.

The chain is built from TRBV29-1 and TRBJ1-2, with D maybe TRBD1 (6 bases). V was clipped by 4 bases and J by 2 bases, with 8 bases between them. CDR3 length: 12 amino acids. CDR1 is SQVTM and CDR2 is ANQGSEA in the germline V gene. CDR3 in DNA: TGCAGCGTTGGGACAGCGAACTATGGCTACACCTTC. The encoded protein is CSVGTANYGYTF.

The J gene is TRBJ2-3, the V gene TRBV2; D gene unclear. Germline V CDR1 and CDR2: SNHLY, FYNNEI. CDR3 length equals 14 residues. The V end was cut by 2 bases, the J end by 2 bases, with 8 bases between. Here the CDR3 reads CASSEYFLTDTQYF. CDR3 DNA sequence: TGTGCCAGCAGTGAATATTTCCTCACAGATACGCAGTATTTT.

The CDR3 nucleotides read TGTGCCAGCAGCTTAGCGTCCGGACAGCATCAGCCCCAGCATTTT. This sequence encodes CASSLASGQHQPQHF. This chain joins TRBV7-9 and TRBJ1-5, with a possible D match to TRBD1 (6 bases). V was pared by 0 bases and J by 5 bases, with 11 bases between. The CDR3 totals 15 residues. In germline, CDR1 is SEHNR, CDR2 FQNEAQ (reference sequence). The full variable domain, completed using reference TRBV7-9 and TRBJ1-5, is DTGVSQNPRHKITKRGQNVTFRCDPISEHNRLYWYRQTLGQGPEFLTYFQNEAQLEKSRLLSDRFSAERPKGSFSTLEIQRTEQGDSAMYLCASSLASGQHQPQHFGDGTRLSIL.

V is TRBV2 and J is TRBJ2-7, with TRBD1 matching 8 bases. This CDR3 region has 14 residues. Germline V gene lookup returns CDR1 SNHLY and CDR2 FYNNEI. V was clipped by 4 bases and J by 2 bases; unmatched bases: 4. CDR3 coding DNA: TGTGCCAGCAGTGCCGGGACAGGAGCCTACGAGCAGTACTTC. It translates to CASSAGTGAYEQYF.

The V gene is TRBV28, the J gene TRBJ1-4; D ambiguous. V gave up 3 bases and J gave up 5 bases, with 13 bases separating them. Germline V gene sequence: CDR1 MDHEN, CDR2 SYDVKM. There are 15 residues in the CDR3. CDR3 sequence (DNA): TGTGCCAGCAGTTTTTCAGGCAGACTAAATGAAAAACTGTTTTTT. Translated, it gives CASSFSGRLNEKLFF.

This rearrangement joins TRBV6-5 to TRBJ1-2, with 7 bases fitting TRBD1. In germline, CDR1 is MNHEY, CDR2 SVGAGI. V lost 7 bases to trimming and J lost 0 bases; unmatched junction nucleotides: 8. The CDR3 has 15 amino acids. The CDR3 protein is CASTVGDSTNYGYTF. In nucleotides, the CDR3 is TGTGCCAGCACGGTTGGGGACAGTACTAACTATGGCTACACCTTC.

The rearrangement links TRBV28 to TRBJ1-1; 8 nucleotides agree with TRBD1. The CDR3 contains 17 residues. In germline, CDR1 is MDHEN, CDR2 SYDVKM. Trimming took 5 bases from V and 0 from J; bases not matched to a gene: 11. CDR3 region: CASSSPRDRWMNTEAFF. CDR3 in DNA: TGTGCCAGCAGTAGCCCCCGGGACAGGTGGATGAACACTGAAGCTTTCTTT. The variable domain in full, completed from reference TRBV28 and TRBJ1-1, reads DVKVTQSSRYLVKRTGEKVFLECVQDMDHENMFWYRQDPGLGLRLIYFSYDVKMKEKGDIPEGYSVSREKKERFSLILESASTNQTSMYLCASSSPRDRWMNTEAFFGQGTRLTVV.

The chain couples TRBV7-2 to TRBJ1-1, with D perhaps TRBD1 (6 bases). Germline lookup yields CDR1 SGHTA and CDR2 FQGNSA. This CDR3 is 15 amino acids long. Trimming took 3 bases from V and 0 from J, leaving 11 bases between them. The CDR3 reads CASSFPSGVNTEAFF. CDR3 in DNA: TGTGCCAGCAGCTTCCCGTCAGGGGTGAACACTGAAGCTTTCTTT. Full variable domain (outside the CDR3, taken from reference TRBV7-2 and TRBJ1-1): GAGVSQSPSNKVTEKGKDVELRCDPISGHTALYWYRQSLGQGLEFLIYFQGNSAPDKSGLPSDRFSAERTGGSVSTLTIQRTQQEDSAVYLCASSFPSGVNTEAFFGQGTRLTVV.